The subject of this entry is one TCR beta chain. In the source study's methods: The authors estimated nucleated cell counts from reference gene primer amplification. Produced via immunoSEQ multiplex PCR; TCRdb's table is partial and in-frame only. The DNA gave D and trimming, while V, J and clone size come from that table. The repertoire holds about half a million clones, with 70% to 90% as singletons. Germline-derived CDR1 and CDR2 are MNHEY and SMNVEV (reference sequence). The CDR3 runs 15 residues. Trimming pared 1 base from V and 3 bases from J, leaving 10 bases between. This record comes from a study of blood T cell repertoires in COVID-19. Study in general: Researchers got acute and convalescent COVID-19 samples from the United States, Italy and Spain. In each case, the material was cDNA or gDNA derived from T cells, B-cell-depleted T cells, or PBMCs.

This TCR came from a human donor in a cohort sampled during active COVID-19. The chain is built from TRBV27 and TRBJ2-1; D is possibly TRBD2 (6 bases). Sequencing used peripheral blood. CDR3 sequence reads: CASSLWGERYNEQFF. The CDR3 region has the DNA TGTGCCAGCAGTTTATGGGGGGAACGCTACAATGAGCAGTTCTTC.